The entry that follows covers one T cell receptor (beta chain) sequence. Antigen specificity is unknown. PCR primers comprised 60 Vbeta and 13 Jbeta primers. The table came from immunoSEQ multiplex PCR; TCRdb's copy has only in-frame clones and leaves some out. Its table records about 130,000 clones. This record belongs to a study of cytomegalovirus exposure and HLA in healthy donors. Study conclusions and caveats: Prediction of most subjects' HLA-A and HLA-B alleles by TCR beta sequences was reportedly accurate. A missense variant in DCLRE1C was later tied to TCR beta V- and J-gene trimming. Further analysis, carried out later, found HLA-associated TCR beta chains more clonally expanded than equally common other chains. In vitro data verified three CMV-associated chains as specific for CMV antigens.

This CDR3 comprises 13 residues. Germline lookup yields CDR1 MNHNS and CDR2 SASEGT. Trimming took 5 bases from V and 3 from J, leaving 10 bases between them. Source material: PBMCs. This receptor was obtained from a woman aged 60-70 years in good health and CMV-seronegative. The chain joins TRBV6-1 to TRBJ1-2, with D possibly being TRBD1 (6 bases). The CDR3, as DNA: TGTGCCAGCAGTTTTCGGACAGACTATGGCTACACCTTC. This codes for CASSFRTDYGYTF.